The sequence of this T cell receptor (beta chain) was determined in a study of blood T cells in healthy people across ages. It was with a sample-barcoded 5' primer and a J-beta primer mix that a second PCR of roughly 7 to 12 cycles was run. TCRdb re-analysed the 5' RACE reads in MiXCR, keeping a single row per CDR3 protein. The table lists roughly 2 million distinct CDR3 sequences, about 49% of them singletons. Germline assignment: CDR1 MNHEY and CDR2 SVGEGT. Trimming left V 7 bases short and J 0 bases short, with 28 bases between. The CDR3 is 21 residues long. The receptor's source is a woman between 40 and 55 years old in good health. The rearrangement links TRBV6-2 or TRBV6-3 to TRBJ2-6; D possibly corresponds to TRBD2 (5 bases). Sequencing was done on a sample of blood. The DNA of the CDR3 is TGTGCCAGCACCGAGAGGCCAAAAGGGTGGGGAGCCTACTCTGGGGCCAACGTCCTGACTTTC. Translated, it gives CASTERPKGWGAYSGANVLTF.